The 13 T cell receptor beta chains below were found in one sample sequenced in a study of shared clonotypes between healthy human individuals. The method was immunoSEQ multiplex PCR; TCRdb's version includes in-frame clones alone and lacks a portion of them. The sample lists more than 2 million clones, around 93% occurring once. Only CD45RO-negative cells positively selected for CCR7 counted as naive CD8 cells, so terminally differentiated effector memory CD45RA+ cells were excluded. What was sequenced was naive CD8+ T cells from PBMCs. These receptors came from a man aged 18 to 35 in good health. Some clones in this sample may be carry-over from other donors' samples.

The CDR3 spells CASRSENTGELFF. Here the CDR3 DNA reads TGTGCCAGCAGATCAGAGAACACCGGGGAGCTGTTTTTT. The chain couples TRBV5-4 to TRBJ2-2; no firm D call. V was pared by 5 bases and J by 1 base, with 6 bases between. The CDR3 extends over 13 amino acids. Germline loops: CDR1 SGHNT, CDR2 YYREEE (reference sequence). Combining the CDR3 with reference TRBV5-4 and TRBJ2-2 gives the whole variable domain ETGVTQSPTHLIKTRGQQVTLRCSSQSGHNTVSWYQQALGQGPQFIFQYYREEENGRGNFPPRFSGLQFPNYSSELNVNALELDDSALYLCASRSENTGELFFGEGSRLTVL.

The chain links TRBV15 to TRBJ2-7; the match to TRBD1 covers 8 bases. Germline trimming cut 4 bases from V and 6 bases from J; bases unmatched to any gene: 8. Germline V gene sequence: CDR1 LNHNV, CDR2 YYDKDF (reference sequence). This CDR3 has 14 residues. The CDR3 DNA reads TGTGCCACCAGCACCGGGACAGGTGTGCGCGAGCAGTACTTC. It yields the protein CATSTGTGVREQYF.

This clone was picked up one time. In the same sample, other DNA sequences code for this CDR3. This rearrangement joins TRBV6-5 to TRBJ1-5; D is undetermined. Germline CDR1 is MNHEY and CDR2 is SVGAGI. The V end lost 0 bases, the J end lost 4 bases, and 4 bases lay between the germline ends. The length of the CDR3 is 13 residues. CDR3 region: CASSYSINQPQHF. Written as DNA, the CDR3 is TGTGCCAGCAGTTACTCTATTAATCAGCCCCAGCATTTT.

The gene calls are TRBV13 and TRBJ1-1; D is undetermined. Trimming took 4 bases from V and 5 from J, leaving 8 bases between them. The length of the CDR3 is 12 residues. Germline values: CDR1 PRHDT, CDR2 FYEKMQ (reference sequence). Written as DNA, the CDR3 is TGTGCCAGCAGCTCCCGGGCAACTGAAGCTTTCTTT. This translates into CASSSRATEAFF.

The rearrangement links TRBV14 to TRBJ2-1; D might be TRBD2 (5 bases). The V and J ends lost 2 bases and 10 bases respectively, with 18 bases between them. CDR1 SGHDN and CDR2 FVKESK come from the germline V gene. The CDR3 extends over 15 amino acids. CDR3 coding DNA: TGTGCCAGCAGCCAATCCGCACTAGGCGGGTGGGAGCAGTTCTTC. It specifies CASSQSALGGWEQFF.

As to this clone: A junction end diverges from the germline sequence, so it may reflect a read error. The CDR3 region is CASSYSSLPSPFF. DNA for the CDR3: TGTGCCAGCAGTTACTCGAGTCTGCCCAGTCCTTTCTTT. The chain uses TRBV6-6 and TRBJ1-6; no definite D call. This CDR3 is built from 13 residues. CDR1 is MNHNY, CDR2 SVGAGI, per germline (reference sequence).

This rearrangement joins TRBV4-3 to TRBJ2-1, with 12 bases that match TRBD1. There are 15 residues in the CDR3. CDR1 LGHNA and CDR2 YSLEER come from the germline V gene. V lost 4 bases and J lost 7; bases outside the gene matches: 5. The CDR3 coding sequence is TGCGCCAGCAGCCCCGGGACAGGGGGCATGAATGAGCAGTTCTTC. This gives the protein CASSPGTGGMNEQFF.

The chain joins TRBV7-9 to TRBJ2-3; D gene uncertain. This CDR3 has 11 residues. V was shortened by 6 bases and J by 6 bases, with 7 bases between the two germline ends. Looked up from germline, CDR1 is SEHNR and CDR2 is FQNEAQ (reference sequence). The CDR3 DNA reads as TGTGCCAGCAGGTTAACCGATACGCAGTATTTT. This encodes CASRLTDTQYF.

The V and J genes are TRBV7-2 and TRBJ1-3, with 10 bases fitting TRBD1. After removal of 2 bases from V and 3 bases from J, the junction contained 4 bases not matched to a gene. CDR1 and CDR2 from the germline V gene are SGHTA and FQGNSA. The CDR3 is 16 residues long. The CDR3 DNA sequence: TGTGCCAGCAGCTTATGGGACAGGGGATATGGAAACACCATATATTTT. Translating it yields CASSLWDRGYGNTIYF.

The rearrangement links TRBV7-2 to TRBJ2-7; tentative D call: TRBD1 (6 bases). The V end lost 6 bases, the J end lost 3 bases, and 15 bases lay between the germline ends. Germline V lookup: CDR1 SGHTA, CDR2 FQGNSA. The CDR3 covers 14 residues. CDR3 region: CASSNRDMFYEQYF. The DNA for the CDR3 is TGTGCCAGCAGTAACCGGGACATGTTCTACGAGCAGTACTTC. The full variable domain, in which reference TRBV7-2 and TRBJ2-7 provide the parts outside the CDR3, is GAGVSQSPSNKVTEKGKDVELRCDPISGHTALYWYRQSLGQGLEFLIYFQGNSAPDKSGLPSDRFSAERTGGSVSTLTIQRTQQEDSAVYLCASSNRDMFYEQYFGPGTRLTVT.

V and J are TRBV27 and TRBJ1-2; possibly TRBD1 for D (5 bases). This CDR3 spans 15 amino acids. Trimming left V 2 bases short and J 3 bases short, with 13 bases between. From germline, CDR1 is MNHEY and CDR2 SMNVEV (reference sequence). For the CDR3, the DNA is TGTGCCAGCAGTTTAGGGCCAGGGTATGACTATGGCTACACCTTC. Encoded protein: CASSLGPGYDYGYTF.

The chain carries TRBV9 and TRBJ2-2, with 13 positions matching TRBD2. Trimming at V came to 0 bases and at J to 6 bases, leaving 2 bases not matched to a gene. The CDR3 consists of 16 residues. Germline CDR1 reads SGDLS; CDR2 reads YYNGEE. The CDR3 bases are TGTGCCAGCAGCGTAGGGGGACTAGCGGGATCCGGGGAGCTGTTTTTT. Protein product: CASSVGGLAGSGELFF.

The chain links TRBV6-1 to TRBJ2-7; D gene uncertain. The CDR3 spans 13 residues. CDR1 is MNHNS, CDR2 SASEGT, per germline. V lost 10 bases to trimming and J lost 7 bases, with 20 bases between them. The CDR3 loop is CAIEVGFPLEQYF. The CDR3 DNA sequence: TGTGCCATAGAGGTCGGTTTCCCCCTGGAGCAGTACTTC.